This entry describes one TCR beta chain. The CDR3 is 14 residues long. V lost 1 base to trimming and J lost 4 bases, with 11 bases between them. Looked up from germline, CDR1 is SGHRS and CDR2 is YFSETQ. The data were obtained in a study of T cell responses to AZD1222 COVID-19 vaccine. Sequenced by immunoSEQ multiplex PCR; TCRdb stores in-frame clones only, minus some. The sample has about 53,000 clones; 84% are singletons. The chain combines TRBV5-1 with TRBJ1-2, with unresolved D. The specimen comprised peripheral blood, sampled on day 0 of AZD1222 vaccination. This TCR derives from an adult in good health. Written as DNA, the CDR3 is TGCGCCAGCAGCTTGAATACCCCTAGCTATGGCTACACCTTC. Translated, it gives CASSLNTPSYGYTF.